These 2 T cell receptor beta chains were all obtained from the same sample, sequenced in a study of T cells after yellow fever vaccination. MiXCR was run by TCRdb on the 5' RACE reads, yielding one entry per CDR3 protein. The repertoire holds 200,000 to 300,000 distinct CDR3 sequences, with roughly 13% as singletons. The sample consisted of CD4+ T cells sorted from PBMCs, taken 45 days after the yellow fever booster vaccination. Source of these receptors: a man aged 25 to 40 who received the YFV17D yellow fever vaccine.

This clonotype was seen a handful of times. This chain uses TRBV27 with TRBJ2-1, with D maybe TRBD2 (7 bases). Germline assignment: CDR1 MNHEY and CDR2 SMNVEV (reference sequence). CDR3 length: 14 residues. The ends were cut back, 8 bases at V and 9 bases at J, with 20 bases in the middle. CDR3 sequence reads: CASRLAQRGGEQFF. The CDR3 coding sequence is TGTGCCAGCCGACTAGCACAAAGGGGGGGTGAGCAGTTCTTC.

This clonotype was recorded a few times. The chain is built from TRBV24-1 and TRBJ2-5; D is tentatively TRBD1 or TRBD2 (5 bases each). CDR3 size: 15 residues. Per the germline V gene, CDR1 is KGHDR and CDR2 is SFDVKD. V dropped 4 bases and J dropped 4 bases, with 15 bases sitting between them. CDR3 sequence: CATSDAGTRGETQYF. The CDR3 DNA follows: TGTGCCACCAGTGACGCCGGGACCCGTGGAGAGACCCAGTACTTC.